This T cell receptor (beta chain) derives from a study of cytomegalovirus exposure and HLA in healthy donors. The wider study: Out of around 360 genotyped donors, about 80% belonged to the Caucasian-associated ancestry cluster. Overall study findings and caveats: It was likely that a cluster of highly shared sequence variants was a sequencing artifact. For TCR beta chains, V- and J-gene trimming was later linked to a missense DCLRE1C variant.

Healthy donors of bone marrow made up the group. The PCR had 60 Vbeta and 13 Jbeta primers. Assay: immunoSEQ multiplex PCR; the TCRdb copy retains only in-frame clones and omits some. There are hundreds of thousands of clones in the sample; over 75% occur only once, and 0.22% lies in the top ten. Germline V gene lookup returns CDR1 KGHSH and CDR2 LQKENI. Germline trimming cut 6 bases from V and 11 bases from J; bases unmatched to any gene: 6. The length of the CDR3 is 14 residues. A note on this clone: Its cognate antigen is unknown.

The sequencing sample was made of PBMCs. This clonotype was obtained from a girl aged 2-9 years in good health and CMV-seronegative. This sequence joins TRBV18 and TRBJ2-3; the match to TRBD2 covers 15 bases. The CDR3 DNA follows: TGTGCCAGCTCCCAGGGACTAGCGGGAGGCCGGCAGTATTTT. Encoded protein: CASSQGLAGGRQYF.